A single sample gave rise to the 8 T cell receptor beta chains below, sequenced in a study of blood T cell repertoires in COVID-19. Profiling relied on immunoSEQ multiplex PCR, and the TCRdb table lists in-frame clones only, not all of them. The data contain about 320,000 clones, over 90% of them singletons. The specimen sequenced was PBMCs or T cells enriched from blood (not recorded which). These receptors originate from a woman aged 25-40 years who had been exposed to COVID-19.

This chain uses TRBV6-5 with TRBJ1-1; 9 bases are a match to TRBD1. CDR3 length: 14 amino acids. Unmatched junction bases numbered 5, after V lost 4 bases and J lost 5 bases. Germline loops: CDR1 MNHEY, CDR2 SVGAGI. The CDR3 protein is CASSWTGVGTEAFF. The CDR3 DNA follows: TGTGCCAGCAGTTGGACAGGGGTGGGGACTGAAGCTTTCTTT.

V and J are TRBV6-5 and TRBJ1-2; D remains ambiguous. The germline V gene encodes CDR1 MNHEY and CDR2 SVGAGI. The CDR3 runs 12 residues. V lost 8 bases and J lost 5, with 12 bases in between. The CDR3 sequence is CASGPVGYGYTF. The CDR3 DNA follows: TGTGCCAGCGGGCCGGTCGGTTATGGCTACACCTTC.

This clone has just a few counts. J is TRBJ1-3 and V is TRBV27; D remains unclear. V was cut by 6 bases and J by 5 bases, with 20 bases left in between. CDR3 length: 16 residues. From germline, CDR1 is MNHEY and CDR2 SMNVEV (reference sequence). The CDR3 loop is CASSLSGEGGRNTIYF. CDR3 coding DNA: TGTGCCAGCAGCCTCAGTGGAGAGGGTGGACGAAACACCATATATTTT.

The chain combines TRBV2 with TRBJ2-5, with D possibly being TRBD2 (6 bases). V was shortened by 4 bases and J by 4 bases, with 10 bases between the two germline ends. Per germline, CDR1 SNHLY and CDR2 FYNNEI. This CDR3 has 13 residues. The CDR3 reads CASSVRGGETQYF. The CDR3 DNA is TGTGCCAGCAGTGTTAGGGGAGGAGAGACCCAGTACTTC.

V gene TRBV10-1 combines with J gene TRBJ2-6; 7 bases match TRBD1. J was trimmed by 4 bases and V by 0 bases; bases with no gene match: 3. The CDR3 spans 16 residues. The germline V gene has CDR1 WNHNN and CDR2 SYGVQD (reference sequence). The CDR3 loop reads CASSESRGLGANVLTF. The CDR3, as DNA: TGCGCCAGCAGTGAGTCGAGGGGGCTCGGGGCCAACGTCCTGACTTTC.

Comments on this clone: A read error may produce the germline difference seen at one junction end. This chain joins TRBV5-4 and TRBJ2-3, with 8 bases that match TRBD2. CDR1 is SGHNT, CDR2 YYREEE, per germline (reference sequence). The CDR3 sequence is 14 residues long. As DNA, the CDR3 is TGTGCCAGCACCTTGCGGGGGGCGTTAGATACGCAGTATTTT. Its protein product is CASTLRGALDTQYF. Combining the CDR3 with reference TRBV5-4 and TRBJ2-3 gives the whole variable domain ETGVTQSPTHLIKTRGQQVTLRCSSQSGHNTVSWYQQALGQGPQFIFQYYREEENGRGNFPPRFSGLQFPNYSSELNVNALELDDSALYLCASTLRGALDTQYFGPGTRLTVL.

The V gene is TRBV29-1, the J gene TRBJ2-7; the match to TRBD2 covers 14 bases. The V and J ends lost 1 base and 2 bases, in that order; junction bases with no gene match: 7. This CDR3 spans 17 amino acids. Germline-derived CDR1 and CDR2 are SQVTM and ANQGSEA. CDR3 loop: CSVEAGLAGGRTYEQYF. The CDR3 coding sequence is TGCAGCGTTGAAGCTGGACTAGCGGGGGGCCGGACCTACGAGCAGTACTTC.

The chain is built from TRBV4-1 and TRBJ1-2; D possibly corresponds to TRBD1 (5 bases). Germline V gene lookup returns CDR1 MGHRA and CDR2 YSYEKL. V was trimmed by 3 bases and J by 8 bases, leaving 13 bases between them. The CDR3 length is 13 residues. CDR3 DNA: TGCGCCAGCAGCCAGACGGGACTTGTCGGCTACACCTTC. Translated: CASSQTGLVGYTF.